The source of this TCR beta chain is a study of sequential checkpoint blockade in melanoma. Across the whole study: TCRβ was sequenced from DNA of approximately 92 pretreatment tumors. About two dozen patients had matched tumor biopsies before treatment and at week 13 after nivolumab or ipilimumab alone.

The CDR3 loop spans 17 amino acids. V was shortened by 1 base and J by 0 bases, with 15 bases between the two germline ends. CDR1 SGHNT and CDR2 YENEEA come from the germline V gene. Treatment denoted: randomized to nivolumab then ipilimumab (arm A) or the reverse (arm B). None of the patients previously received DNA-damaging chemotherapy. At least ten counts were recorded for this clone. This table comes from immunoSEQ multiplex PCR, and its TCRdb copy is limited to in-frame clones, with some not included. This table holds about 21,000 clones, 25% to 35% found once. The TCR was taken from a human donor with melanoma. V and J are TRBV11-3 and TRBJ1-1; D is uncertain. Sequencing was performed on tumor tissue (inferred from file names), taken from a patient given nivolumab and ipilimumab in sequence. The CDR3 bases are TGTGCCAGCAGCTTAGGGTACGGACGGACCATGAACACTGAAGCTTTCTTT. Amino acids: CASSLGYGRTMNTEAFF.